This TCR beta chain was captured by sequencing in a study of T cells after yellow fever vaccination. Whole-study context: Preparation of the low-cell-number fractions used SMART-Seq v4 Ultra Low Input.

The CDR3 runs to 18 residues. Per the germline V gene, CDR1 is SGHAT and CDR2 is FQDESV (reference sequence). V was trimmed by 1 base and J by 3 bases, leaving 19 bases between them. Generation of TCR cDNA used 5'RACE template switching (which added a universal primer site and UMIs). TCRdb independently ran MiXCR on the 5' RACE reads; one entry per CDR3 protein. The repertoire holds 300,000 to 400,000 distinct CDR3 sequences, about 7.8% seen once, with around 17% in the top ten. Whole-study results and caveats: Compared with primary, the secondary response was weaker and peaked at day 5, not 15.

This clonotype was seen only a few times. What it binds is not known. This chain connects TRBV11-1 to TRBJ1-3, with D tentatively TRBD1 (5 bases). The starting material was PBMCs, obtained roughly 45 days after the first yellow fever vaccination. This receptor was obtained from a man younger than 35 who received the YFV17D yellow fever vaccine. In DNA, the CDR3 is TGTGCCAGCAGCTTAGTGGTCGGACACAGTCGGATTGGAAACACCATATATTTT. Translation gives CASSLVVGHSRIGNTIYF.